This T cell receptor (beta chain) was found in a study of shared clonotypes between healthy human individuals. Overall study results and limits: The study generally estimated greater richness for naive than memory subsets. For sorted subsets, rarefaction showed incomplete sequencing despite large depth.

CD45RA+ naive and CD45RA-negative memory subsets were separated from CD4+ cells. The CDR3 length is 16 residues. Germline V gene lookup returns CDR1 MNHEY and CDR2 SMNVEV (reference sequence). V shed 5 bases and J 7 bases; nucleotides not matched to a gene: 8. Only in-frame clones appear in the TCRdb table, and some are missing; sequencing was by immunoSEQ multiplex PCR. In the table there are over a million clones, 65% to 75% of which are singletons. On this clone itself: What it recognizes is unknown.

This sequence was found in a man aged 18 to 29 in good health. The sequenced material came from memory CD4+ T cells sorted from blood. Subset here: CD45RA-negative fraction. The chain is built from TRBV27 and TRBJ2-2; TRBD2 aligns across 12 bases. Here the CDR3 reads CASSTPTSGSSGELFF. The CDR3, as DNA: TGTGCCAGCAGTACCCCGACTAGCGGGAGTAGCGGGGAGCTGTTTTTT.